This T cell receptor beta chain emerged from a study of blood T cell repertoires in COVID-19 (TCRdb year 2020). General notes on the study: Samples from collaborators originated in the United States, Italy and Spain and spanned both the acute and convalescent phases of COVID-19. Nearly every sample came with metadata listing a de-identified subject ID, COVID-19 status, age in years and sex. Where HLA class I and class II types were available, the types were taken from metadata supplied by the sample provider, not from assay-based typing. The repertoires were made available in a free public database intended to serve as a resource for research on the immune response to SARS-CoV-2. Deeply sampled blood TCRbeta repertoires from subjects exposed to, actively infected with, or recovered from COVID-19 were included in the dataset. Samples were obtained from the ongoing ImmuneRACE study (first 160 participants) and from 1,200 or so subjects provided by 6 global collaborators. The material from the prospective study consisted of cDNA or gDNA derived from T cells, B-cell-depleted T cells, or PBMCs. What the authors observed across the whole study: The quantity of clinical and demographic metadata differed by source and by participant and was supplied without curation.

Participants in the prospective study were aged about 18 to 89 years, lived in about two dozen United States geographic areas, and enrolled through a virtual design. Cohort assignment in the prospective study relied on participant-reported clinical history from a screening survey and a study questionnaire. Recovered participants in ImmuneRACE Cohort 3 were defined as having two consecutive negative NP/OP PCR tests, clearance from a healthcare professional, or resolution of symptoms. In the prospective study, whole blood, serum and a nasopharyngeal or oropharyngeal swab were collected from each participant by mobile phlebotomists. Participants in the prospective study had the option to provide additional blood draws and questionnaires over a roughly 2-month period. Blood samples from the prospective study were shipped frozen or at room temperature prior to DNA extraction. The immunoSEQ Assay, a bias-controlled multiplex PCR, was used to amplify TCRbeta CDR3 regions from genomic DNA. The authors' pipeline ran thus. The number of nucleated cells in each sample was estimated by amplification of reference gene primers within the assay. To quantify the absolute abundance of each unique TCRbeta CDR3 rearrangement, sequence reads were collapsed and filtered. For each sample, productive Simpson clonality was calculated by taking the square root of Simpson's diversity index across productive rearrangements. Not all clones reach the TCRdb copy of this immuneACCESS table, which keeps in-frame sequences only. Checked studies attribute under half of the gap to unresolved V genes and leave the rest unexplained. The V and J calls and the clone size are those of that table, but D and trimming were determined from the DNA. The sample table shows about 150,000 clones, and approximately 86% are seen once. The ten largest clones capture roughly 6.2% of the sample.

To note about this clone: Its recognized antigen is unknown. No quality values exist for individual bases; no much larger clone is one base distant. At the DNA level, this CDR3 is encoded by other sequences in the same sample as well.

Sample: PBMCs or T cells enriched from blood (not recorded which). This clonotype was sampled from a woman aged 40-49 years who had recovered from COVID-19.

The nucleotide sequence is given as TGCGCCAGCAGCTTGAGCGGGAGTTCCTACAATGAGCAGTTCTTC. The encoded protein is CASSLSGSSYNEQFF. This chain is built from TRBV5-1 and TRBJ2-1; 8 central bases correspond to TRBD2. Trimming takes 1 base off V and 1 base off J; junction bases not matched to a gene: 1. CDR1 and CDR2 are read off the germline V gene as SGHRS and YFSETQ. The cysteine opens and the phenylalanine closes a CDR3 of 15 amino acids. Of all the DNA, just the CDR3 is kept, 45 bases in frame from base 1.